Described below is a single T cell receptor beta chain sequence and its context. No antigen is known for it. Base qualities are missing; no much larger clone stands one base away. These data originate in a study of cytomegalovirus exposure and HLA in healthy donors (dated by TCRdb to 2016 to 2017). In terms of the full investigation: According to a later analysis, the approximately 130 validation repertoires were produced on the same platform as the 700 or so repertoires of the first cohort. The study was designed to test whether signatures of past pathogen exposure could be identified by cataloging public T cell receptors. Besides the first cohort of 666 subjects, a separate validation cohort made up of over 100 different subjects was used. High-throughput TCR immunosequencing, statistical association of individual TCRs with disease status, and machine learning were combined to predict cytomegalovirus infection status.

Library generation was performed with the immunoSEQ multiplex PCR assay. Processing in the source paper ran as follows. A statistical classification framework was built for diagnosing cytomegalovirus status from the catalog of TCR beta chain sequences. The immuneACCESS repertoire file appears here via TCRdb, limited to in-frame rearrangements. These files lack a portion of the clones; in checked studies, under half of the deficit traces to unresolved V genes, and the cause of the others is not known. V and J calls and clone size are given by that table; D and trimming were obtained from the DNA. For this sample there are 200,000 to 250,000 clones; around 78% appear just once. The ten largest clones add up to 5.5% to 6.5% of the sample. Broad study findings and their caveats: The authors suggested that the approach could potentially be generalized to other disease states and immunological phenotypes. Across donors, most TCR sequences were observed very rarely, whereas some public TCRs were present in many individuals. The study gave a list of over 150 TCR beta chains associated with cytomegalovirus. The classifier was reported to diagnose cytomegalovirus status with high specificity and sensitivity in both the original and validation cohorts. Subsequent analysis determined that TCRs grouped into clusters in the first cohort also showed a tendency toward co-occurrence across the 120 or so validation repertoires, and 85% to 95% of cluster scores exceeded 0. The validation cohort had no HLA typing available for a later analysis, so co-occurrence within that cohort was assessed over all 120 or so repertoires. In vitro tests confirmed that a few of the cytomegalovirus-associated TCR beta chains recognize cytomegalovirus antigens.

Separate from the approximately 700-subject first cohort, the validation cohort of 120 subjects was the group to which the donors belonged. From the cysteine up to the phenylalanine, the CDR3 has a length of 14 residues. The CDR3 DNA has 42 bases and is translated from base 1. Sequences SGHTA (CDR1) and FQGTGA (CDR2) are obtained from the germline V gene. Relative to germline, V is missing 5 bases and J is missing 5 bases, with 4 bases of the junction outside any gene match. The receptor was derived from a woman under 30 in good health and CMV-seronegative. Recombination connected TRBV7-3 to TRBJ2-1; TRBD1 aligns with 9 central bases. Sequencing was done on a sample of PBMCs. The DNA sequence is TGTGCCAGCAGCGCAGGACAGGGGAACAATGAGCAGTTCTTC. This is translated as CASSAGQGNNEQFF.